This T cell receptor (beta chain) was recorded in a study of T cells in Graves' hyperthyroidism and ophthalmopathy. Overall study: Upon initial diagnosis and before any treatment, peripheral blood was collected.

Looked up from germline, CDR1 is MNHNY and CDR2 is SVGAGI (reference sequence). Trimming took 2 bases from V and 3 from J, leaving 7 bases between them. The CDR3 runs 13 residues. This clonotype has at least ten counts. Its antigen is still unknown. Study-wide results and limits: Ophthalmopathy, as predicted by the model, came a median approximately 6.5 months after the prediction.

TCR beta CDR3 regions were amplified from RNA. Primed by the HTBI set, a first-round RT-PCR was run on the TCR CDR3. TCRdb re-called the multiplex PCR reads through MiXCR, storing one row per CDR3 protein. The table has over 250,000 distinct CDR3 sequences, over 20% seen once; the top ten hold around 62%. Clinicians diagnosed patients from clinical symptoms, serum thyroxine and TRAb, thyroid ultrasound and orbital computed tomography. This sample holds PBMCs from about 9.3 ml fresh peripheral blood. This receptor was obtained from a man younger than 40 with Graves' ophthalmopathy. The sample taken for sequencing was blood. V is TRBV6-6 and J is TRBJ1-2; no reliable D call. The CDR3 loop is CASSYDVHYGYTF. Written as DNA, the CDR3 is TGTGCCAGCAGTTACGACGTCCACTATGGCTACACCTTC.